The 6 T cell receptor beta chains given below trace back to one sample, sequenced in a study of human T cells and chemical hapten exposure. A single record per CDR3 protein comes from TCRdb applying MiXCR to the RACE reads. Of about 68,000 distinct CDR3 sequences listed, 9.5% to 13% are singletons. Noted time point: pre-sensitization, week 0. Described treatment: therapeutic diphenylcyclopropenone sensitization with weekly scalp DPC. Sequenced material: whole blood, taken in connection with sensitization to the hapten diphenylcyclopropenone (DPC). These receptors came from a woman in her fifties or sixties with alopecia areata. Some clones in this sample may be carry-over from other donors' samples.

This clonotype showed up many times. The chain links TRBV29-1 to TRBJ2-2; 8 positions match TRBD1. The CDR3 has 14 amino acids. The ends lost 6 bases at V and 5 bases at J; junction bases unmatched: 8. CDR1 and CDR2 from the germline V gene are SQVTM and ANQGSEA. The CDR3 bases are TGCAGCGTAGCGCAGGGGGCGCCGACCGGGGAGCTGTTTTTT. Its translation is CSVAQGAPTGELFF.

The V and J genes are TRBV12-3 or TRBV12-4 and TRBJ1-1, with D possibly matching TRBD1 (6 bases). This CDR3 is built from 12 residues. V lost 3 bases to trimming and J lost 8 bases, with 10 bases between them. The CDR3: CASSFRTVEAFF. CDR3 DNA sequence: TGTGCCAGCAGTTTTCGGACAGTGGAAGCTTTCTTT.

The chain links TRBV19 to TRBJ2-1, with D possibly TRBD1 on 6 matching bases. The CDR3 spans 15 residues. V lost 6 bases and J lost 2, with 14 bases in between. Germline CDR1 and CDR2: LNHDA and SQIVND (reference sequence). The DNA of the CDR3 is TGTGCCAGTAGCCTCCACAGGGTGGCCTACAATGAGCAGTTCTTC. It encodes CASSLHRVAYNEQFF.

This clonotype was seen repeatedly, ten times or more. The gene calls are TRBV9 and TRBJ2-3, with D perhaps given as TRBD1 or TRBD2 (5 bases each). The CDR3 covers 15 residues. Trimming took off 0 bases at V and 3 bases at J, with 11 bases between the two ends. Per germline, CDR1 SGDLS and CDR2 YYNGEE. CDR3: CASSVVEGTTDTQYF. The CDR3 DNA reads TGTGCCAGCAGCGTAGTAGAGGGGACGACAGATACGCAGTATTTT. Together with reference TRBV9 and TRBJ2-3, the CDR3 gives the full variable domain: DSGVTQTPKHLITATGQRVTLRCSPRSGDLSVYWYQQSLDQGLQFLIQYYNGEERAKGNILERFSAQQFPDLHSELNLSSLELGDSALYFCASSVVEGTTDTQYFGPGTRLTVL.

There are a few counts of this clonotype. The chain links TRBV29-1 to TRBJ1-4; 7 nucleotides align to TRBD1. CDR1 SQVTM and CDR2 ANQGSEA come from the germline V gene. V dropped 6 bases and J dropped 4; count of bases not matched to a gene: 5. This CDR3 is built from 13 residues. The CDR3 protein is CSVTTGLNEKLFF. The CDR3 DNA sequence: TGCAGCGTCACGACAGGGCTTAATGAAAAACTGTTTTTT. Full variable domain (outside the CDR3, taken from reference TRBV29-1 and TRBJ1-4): SAVISQKPSRDICQRGTSLTIQCQVDSQVTMMFWYRQQPGQSLTLIATANQGSEATYESGFVIDKFPISRPNLTFSTLTVSNMSPEDSSIYLCSVTTGLNEKLFFGSGTQLSVL.

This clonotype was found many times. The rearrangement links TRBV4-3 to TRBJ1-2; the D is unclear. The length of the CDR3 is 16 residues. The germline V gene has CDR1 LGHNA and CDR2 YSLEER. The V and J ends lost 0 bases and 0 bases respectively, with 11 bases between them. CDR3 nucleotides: TGCGCCAGCAGCCAAGACCCTACACGGGCTAACTATGGCTACACCTTC. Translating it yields CASSQDPTRANYGYTF.